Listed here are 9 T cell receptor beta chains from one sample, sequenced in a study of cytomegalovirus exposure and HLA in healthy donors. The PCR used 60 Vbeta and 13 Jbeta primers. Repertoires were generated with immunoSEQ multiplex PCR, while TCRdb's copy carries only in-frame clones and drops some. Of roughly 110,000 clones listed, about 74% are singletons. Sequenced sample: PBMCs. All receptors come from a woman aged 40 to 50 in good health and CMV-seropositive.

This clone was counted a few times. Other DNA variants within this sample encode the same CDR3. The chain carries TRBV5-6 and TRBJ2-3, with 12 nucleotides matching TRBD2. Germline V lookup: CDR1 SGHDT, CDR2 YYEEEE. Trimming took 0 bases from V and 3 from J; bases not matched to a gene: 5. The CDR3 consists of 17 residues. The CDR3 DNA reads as TGTGCCAGCAGCTTGGGAGCTAGCGGGGGGGCTACAGATACGCAGTATTTT. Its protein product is CASSLGASGGATDTQYF.

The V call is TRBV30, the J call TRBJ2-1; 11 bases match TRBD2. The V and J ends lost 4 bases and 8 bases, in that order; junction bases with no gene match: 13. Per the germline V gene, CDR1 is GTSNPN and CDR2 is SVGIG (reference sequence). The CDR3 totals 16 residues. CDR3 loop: CAWTLFSGGAVDEQFF. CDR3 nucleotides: TGTGCCTGGACCCTCTTTAGCGGGGGGGCCGTTGATGAGCAGTTCTTC. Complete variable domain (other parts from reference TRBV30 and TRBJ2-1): SQTIHQWPATLVQPVGSPLSLECTVEGTSNPNLYWYRQAAGRGLQLLFYSVGIGQISSEVPQNLSASRPQDRQFILSSKKLLLSDSGFYLCAWTLFSGGAVDEQFFGPGTRLTVL.

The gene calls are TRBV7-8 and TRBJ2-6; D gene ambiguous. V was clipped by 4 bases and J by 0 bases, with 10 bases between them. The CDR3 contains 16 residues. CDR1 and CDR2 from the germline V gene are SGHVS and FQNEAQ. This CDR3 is CASSSYIVSGANVLTF. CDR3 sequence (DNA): TGTGCCAGCAGCTCTTACATTGTCTCTGGGGCCAACGTCCTGACTTTC.

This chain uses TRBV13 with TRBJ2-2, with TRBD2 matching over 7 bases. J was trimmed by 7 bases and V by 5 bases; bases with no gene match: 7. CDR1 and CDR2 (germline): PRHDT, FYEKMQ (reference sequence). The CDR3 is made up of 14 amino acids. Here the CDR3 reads CASSHRGVYGELFF. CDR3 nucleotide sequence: TGTGCCAGCAGCCACCGGGGGGTCTACGGGGAGCTGTTTTTT. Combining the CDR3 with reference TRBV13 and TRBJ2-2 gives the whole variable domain AAGVIQSPRHLIKEKRETATLKCYPIPRHDTVYWYQQGPGQDPQFLISFYEKMQSDKGSIPDRFSAQQFSDYHSELNMSSLELGDSALYFCASSHRGVYGELFFGEGSRLTVL.

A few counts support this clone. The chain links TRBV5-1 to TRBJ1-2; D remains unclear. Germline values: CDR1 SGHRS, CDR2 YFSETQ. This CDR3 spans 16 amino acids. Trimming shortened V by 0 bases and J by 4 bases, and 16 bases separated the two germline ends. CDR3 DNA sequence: TGCGCCAGCAGCTTGGGGCCAGCCACAGCCCCCTATGGCTACACCTTC. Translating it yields CASSLGPATAPYGYTF.

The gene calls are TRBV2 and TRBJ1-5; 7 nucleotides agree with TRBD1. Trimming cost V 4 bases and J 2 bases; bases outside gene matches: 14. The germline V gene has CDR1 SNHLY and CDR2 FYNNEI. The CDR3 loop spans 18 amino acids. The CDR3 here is CASSVGQVSHRGNQPQHF. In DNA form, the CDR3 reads TGTGCCAGCAGTGTCGGACAGGTTTCCCATCGTGGCAATCAGCCCCAGCATTTT.

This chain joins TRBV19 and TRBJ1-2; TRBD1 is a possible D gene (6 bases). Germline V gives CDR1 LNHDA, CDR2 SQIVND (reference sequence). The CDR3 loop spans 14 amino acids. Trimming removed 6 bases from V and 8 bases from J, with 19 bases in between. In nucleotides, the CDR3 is TGTGCCAGTAGACTAGGACAGCACCTATGGGGCTACACCTTC. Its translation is CASRLGQHLWGYTF.

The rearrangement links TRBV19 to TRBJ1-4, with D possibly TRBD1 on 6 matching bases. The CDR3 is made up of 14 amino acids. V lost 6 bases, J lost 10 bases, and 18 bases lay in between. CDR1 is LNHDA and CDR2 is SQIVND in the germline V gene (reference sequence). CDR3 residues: CASSPPGRGGKLFF. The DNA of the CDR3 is TGTGCCAGTAGCCCTCCCGGGAGGGGGGGAAAACTGTTTTTT.

Written as DNA, the CDR3 is TGTGCCAGCAGTGACGCCCCGGGGGGCGGCGGAAACACCATATATTTT. Residues: CASSDAPGGGGNTIYF. This chain connects TRBV6-1 to TRBJ1-3; D might be TRBD1 (6 bases). The CDR3 runs to 16 residues. Trimming removed 3 bases at V and 4 bases at J, with 16 bases between. Germline V gene lookup returns CDR1 MNHNS and CDR2 SASEGT.